This T cell receptor (beta chain) was captured in a study of blood T cell repertoires in COVID-19. Assignments of participants to cohorts depended upon their own reported clinical history. Two negative PCRs, clearance, or symptom resolution were required of recovered Cohort 3 donors. Trimming at V came to 4 bases and at J to 5 bases, leaving 10 bases not matched to a gene. The germline V gene encodes CDR1 LGHDT and CDR2 YNNKEL (reference sequence). CDR3 size: 16 residues. Data came from immunoSEQ multiplex PCR; TCRdb stores just in-frame clones and leaves some out. The data contain 250,000 to 300,000 clones, under 90% of them singletons.

This rearrangement joins TRBV3-1 (or the pseudogene TRBV3-2) to TRBJ2-5, with TRBD2 identical over 10 bases. Sequencing was performed on PBMCs or T cells enriched from blood (not recorded which). This clonotype was sampled from a woman aged 55-69 years who had recovered from COVID-19. Here the CDR3 DNA reads TGTGCCAGCAGCCCGAACAGCGGGGGGGCCTTTGAGACCCAGTACTTC. This gives the protein CASSPNSGGAFETQYF.